Below, 15 T cell receptor beta chains from the same sample are listed, as sequenced in a study of early T cells in non-severe SARS-CoV-2 infection. TCRdb reanalysed the 5' RACE reads using MiXCR and keeps one entry per CDR3 protein. Here the sample spans 74,000 or so distinct CDR3 sequences, around 13% being singletons. Sequences were obtained from whole blood. The receptors shown here come from an adult who was a healthcare worker with PCR-confirmed SARS-CoV-2 infection or an uninfected control (not recorded which).

The chain employs TRBV18 and TRBJ1-1; D is unresolved. V shed 3 bases and J shed 6 bases, with 8 bases lying between them. Germline loops: CDR1 KGHSH, CDR2 LQKENI. The CDR3 loop spans 12 amino acids. The CDR3: CASSPQTSEAFF. Here the CDR3 DNA reads TGTGCCAGCTCACCCCAGACCTCTGAAGCTTTCTTT.

In its sample, this clonotype was seen many times. The rearrangement uses TRBV28 and TRBJ2-1; 8 nucleotides match TRBD2. The CDR3 length is 13 residues. Germline CDR1 MDHEN, CDR2 SYDVKM. V dropped 7 bases and J dropped 7; count of bases not matched to a gene: 6. The CDR3 DNA follows: TGTGCCAGCAACGCGGGAGGTGGTAATGAGCAGTTCTTC. Protein sequence: CASNAGGGNEQFF.

The chain combines TRBV19 with TRBJ2-5; 7 bases align to TRBD1. Germline assignment: CDR1 LNHDA and CDR2 SQIVND (reference sequence). This CDR3 spans 15 amino acids. After removal of 6 bases from V and 0 bases from J, the junction contained 7 bases not matched to a gene. In DNA form, the CDR3 reads TGTGCCAGTAGCTCACAGGGGACGTACCAAGAGACCCAGTACTTC. Its protein product is CASSSQGTYQETQYF.

This clonotype was picked up many times. The chain links TRBV27 to TRBJ2-7; 7 nucleotides line up with TRBD2. The trim removed 5 bases at V and 6 bases at J, leaving 16 bases unmatched. Germline loops: CDR1 MNHEY, CDR2 SMNVEV (reference sequence). The CDR3 extends over 16 amino acids. Written as DNA, the CDR3 is TGTGCCAGCAGTCCGCGCGGGGGTGTGGTCCTCGGCGAGCAGTACTTC. Translating it yields CASSPRGGVVLGEQYF.

This clonotype qualifies as large. This sequence joins TRBV29-1 and TRBJ1-1; a weak D match, TRBD1 (6 bases). The germline gives CDR1 SQVTM, CDR2 ANQGSEA. V lost 5 bases and J lost 1, with 14 bases in between. The CDR3 has 14 residues. As DNA, the CDR3 is TGCAGCGTTTTCGAGGGGGGACGGAACACTGAAGCTTTCTTT. This codes for CSVFEGGRNTEAFF.

In this sample, this clonotype turned up a few times. This chain uses TRBV29-1 with TRBJ1-2, with 7 bases fitting TRBD1. Germline values: CDR1 SQVTM, CDR2 ANQGSEA. The CDR3 totals 14 residues. V shed 6 bases and J 1 base; nucleotides not matched to a gene: 8. The CDR3 nucleotides read TGCAGCGTAGCACAGGGGCCCCTTAACTATGGCTACACCTTC. Translating it yields CSVAQGPLNYGYTF.

The chain joins TRBV20-1 to TRBJ2-4; maybe TRBD1 (6 bases). The CDR3 totals 14 residues. V was pared by 3 bases and J by 6 bases, with 15 bases between. CDR1 is DFQATT, CDR2 SNEGSKA, per germline (reference sequence). CDR3 loop: CSARRQGIGNIQYF. The DNA of the CDR3 is TGCAGTGCTAGGCGGCAGGGGATTGGAAACATTCAGTACTTC.

J is TRBJ2-5 and V is TRBV11-2, with D unresolved. The V and J ends lost 7 bases and 0 bases respectively, with 12 bases between them. The CDR3 covers 14 residues. Germline assignment: CDR1 SGHAT and CDR2 FQNNGV. DNA of the CDR3: TGTGCCAGCAACAAGGGAACGTACCAAGAGACCCAGTACTTC. This translates into CASNKGTYQETQYF. Together with reference TRBV11-2 and TRBJ2-5, the CDR3 gives the full variable domain: EAGVAQSPRYKIIEKRQSVAFWCNPISGHATLYWYQQILGQGPKLLIQFQNNGVVDDSQLPKDRFSAERLKGVDSTLKIQPAKLEDSAVYLCASNKGTYQETQYFGPGTRLLVL.

This chain joins TRBV20-1 and TRBJ2-2, with a weak D call TRBD2 (5 bases). Germline CDR1 DFQATT, CDR2 SNEGSKA (reference sequence). Trimming took 3 bases from V and 1 from J, leaving 6 bases between them. The CDR3 runs 13 residues. CDR3 DNA: TGCAGTGCTAGCGGGGAGAACACCGGGGAGCTGTTTTTT. Its protein product is CSASGENTGELFF.

The rearrangement uses TRBV27 and TRBJ2-1; D possibly uses TRBD1 or TRBD2 (5 bases each). Germline V gene lookup returns CDR1 MNHEY and CDR2 SMNVEV (reference sequence). CDR3 length: 11 residues. The V end was cut by 2 bases, the J end by 12 bases, with 8 bases between. The CDR3 sequence: CASSLGGGQFF. The CDR3 DNA reads TGTGCCAGCAGTTTAGGTGGGGGGCAGTTCTTC.

This clonotype has a single count. One junction end disagrees with the germline gene, perhaps due to a read error. The chain couples TRBV5-6 to TRBJ2-7, with D unclear. The CDR3 loop spans 11 amino acids. CDR1 and CDR2 from the germline V gene are SGHDT and YYEEEE. The CDR3 DNA is TGTGCCGGCAGCTTGGTCCACGAGCAGTACTTC. As protein: CAGSLVHEQYF.

In this sample, this clonotype turned up a few times. The V gene is TRBV7-2, the J gene TRBJ1-2; D may be TRBD1 (6 bases). V dropped 4 bases and J dropped 5 bases, with 14 bases sitting between them. The CDR3 loop spans 14 amino acids. Germline V lookup: CDR1 SGHTA, CDR2 FQGNSA. The CDR3 DNA reads as TGTGCCAGCAGCTCACCGGGACACCTGTATGGCTACACCTTC. It is translated as CASSSPGHLYGYTF.

Only a few counts were recorded for this clonotype. The CDR3 is CASGSGGADEQFF. The CDR3, as DNA: TGTGCCAGCGGTAGCGGGGGGGCCGATGAGCAGTTCTTC. The rearrangement links TRBV3-1 to TRBJ2-1; 11 bases map to TRBD2. From germline, CDR1 is LGHDT and CDR2 YNNKEL (reference sequence). The CDR3 is made up of 13 amino acids. After removal of 8 bases from V and 8 bases from J, the junction contained 5 bases not matched to a gene.

This clonotype was picked up a small number of times. V and J are TRBV11-3 and TRBJ1-5; D not resolved. CDR3 length: 14 residues. The germline gives CDR1 SGHNT, CDR2 YENEEA. With 3 bases removed from V and 6 bases from J, the gap between germline ends came to 12 bases. The CDR3 protein is CASSFVPPGQPQHF. In nucleotides, the CDR3 is TGTGCCAGCAGCTTTGTCCCCCCCGGTCAGCCCCAGCATTTT.

In its sample, this clonotype was seen many times. The chain recombines TRBV28 with TRBJ2-5; D possibly uses TRBD1 or TRBD2 (5 bases each). Per the germline V gene, CDR1 is MDHEN and CDR2 is SYDVKM. Trimming shortened V by 3 bases and J by 6 bases, and 14 bases separated the two germline ends. This CDR3 contains 14 residues. The CDR3 DNA follows: TGTGCCAGCAGTTTTCAGGGAGCAGGCAAGACCCAGTACTTC. Protein product: CASSFQGAGKTQYF.